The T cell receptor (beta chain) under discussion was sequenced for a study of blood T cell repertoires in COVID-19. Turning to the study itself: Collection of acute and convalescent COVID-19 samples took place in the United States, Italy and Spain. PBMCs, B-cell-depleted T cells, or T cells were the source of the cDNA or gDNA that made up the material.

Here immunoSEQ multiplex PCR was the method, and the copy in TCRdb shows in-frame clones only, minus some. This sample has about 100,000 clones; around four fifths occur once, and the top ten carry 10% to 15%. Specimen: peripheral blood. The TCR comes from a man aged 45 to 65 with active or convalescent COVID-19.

The CDR3 sequence is CASSQTLAVNTGELFF. As DNA, the CDR3 is TGTGCCAGCAGCCAGACCCTAGCGGTGAACACCGGGGAGCTGTTTTTT. This rearrangement joins TRBV4-2 to TRBJ2-2; 7 nucleotides line up with TRBD2. The CDR3 extends over 16 amino acids. Germline CDR1 reads LGHNA; CDR2 reads YNFKEQ. V was pared by 3 bases and J by 1 base, with 5 bases of the junction left unmatched.